This T cell receptor beta chain was identified in a study of vaccination and CD4 T cells after COVID-19. The wider study: Investigators stimulated cells with overlapping spike peptides drawn from SARS-CoV-2, HCoV-NL63, HCoV-OC43 and HCoV-229E. Study-wide findings and caveats: Convalescent patients' clones that were vaccine-specific were spike mono-reactive in 304 of 307 cases.

V was pared by 4 bases and J by 3 bases, with 7 bases of the junction left unmatched. Germline V CDR1 and CDR2: SEHNR, FQNEAQ (reference sequence). This CDR3 is built from 15 residues. Treatment reported: roughly 11-day PBMC culture with coronavirus spike peptide pools or control peptides (ViraFEST assay). Cultured CD4+ T-cell DNA underwent Oncomine TCR Beta short-read sequencing. TCRdb passed the PCR reads through MiXCR, listing each CDR3 protein once. This repertoire shows 9,500 to 15,000 distinct CDR3 sequences, approximately 50% found once; its top ten account for under 20%. For this clonotype: Its target is unknown.

The chain has TRBV7-9 and TRBJ2-3, with 7 bases matching TRBD2. This clonotype was obtained from a human donor who had recovered from COVID-19. Sequencing was done on a sample of CD4+ T cells from blood, cultured in vitro. In DNA, the CDR3 is TGTGCCAGCAGCTCTGGACTAGTCGAAACAGATACGCAGTATTTT. It specifies CASSSGLVETDTQYF.